This T cell receptor (beta chain) was observed in a study of T cell changes during pregnancy in multiple sclerosis. TCRdb's copy holds only in-frame clones and misses some; the assay was immunoSEQ multiplex PCR. The repertoire consists of about 22,000 clones, with about 88% occurring once and the leading ten covering roughly 1%. Germline V lookup: CDR1 MNHEY, CDR2 SVGAGI. V shed 4 bases and J shed 5 bases, with 11 bases lying between them. The CDR3 sequence is 14 residues long. The chain has TRBV6-5 and TRBJ1-4, with D possibly matching TRBD1 (5 bases). The sequence was collected from a female donor in good health, enrolled as a control in a pregnancy study. This specimen consisted of CD4+ T cells from peripheral blood mononuclear cells, obtained in the second trimester of pregnancy. CDR3 DNA sequence: TGTGCCAGCAGTTGGGGGGGAGGGAATGAAAAACTGTTTTTT. Protein: CASSWGGGNEKLFF.